This TCR beta chain was documented in a study of tumour-infiltrating T cells in Burkitt lymphoma. The repertoire was sequenced with immunoSEQ multiplex PCR; TCRdb's copy has only in-frame clones and lacks some. Of about 4,400 clones listed, approximately 16% are singletons. The CDR3 is 16 amino acids. V shed 0 bases and J shed 0 bases, with 11 bases lying between them. Germline lookup yields CDR1 SGHRS and CDR2 YFSETQ. The receptor's source is a human donor with diffuse large B-cell lymphoma. Some clones in this sample may be carry-over from other donors' samples. The sample was tumor tissue. This rearrangement joins TRBV5-1 to TRBJ2-3; D assignment may be TRBD1 or TRBD2 (5 bases each). This CDR3 is CASSLAGATSTDTQYF. The CDR3 coding sequence is TGCGCCAGCAGCTTGGCCGGGGCCACTAGCACAGATACGCAGTATTTT.